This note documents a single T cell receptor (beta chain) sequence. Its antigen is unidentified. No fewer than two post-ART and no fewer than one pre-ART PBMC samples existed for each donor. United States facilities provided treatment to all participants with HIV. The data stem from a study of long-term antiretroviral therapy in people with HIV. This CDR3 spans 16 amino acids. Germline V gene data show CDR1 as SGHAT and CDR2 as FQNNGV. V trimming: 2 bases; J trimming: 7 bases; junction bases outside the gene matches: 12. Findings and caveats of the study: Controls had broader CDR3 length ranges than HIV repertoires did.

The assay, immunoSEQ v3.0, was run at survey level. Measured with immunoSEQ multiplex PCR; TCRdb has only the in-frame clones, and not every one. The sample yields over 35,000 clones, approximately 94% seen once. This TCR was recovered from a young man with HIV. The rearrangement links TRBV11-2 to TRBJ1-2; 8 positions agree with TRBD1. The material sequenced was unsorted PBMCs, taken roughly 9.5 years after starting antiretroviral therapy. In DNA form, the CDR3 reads TGTGCCAGCAGCTTAAGGACAGGGACGCTTTCTGTTGGCTACACCTTC. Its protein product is CASSLRTGTLSVGYTF.